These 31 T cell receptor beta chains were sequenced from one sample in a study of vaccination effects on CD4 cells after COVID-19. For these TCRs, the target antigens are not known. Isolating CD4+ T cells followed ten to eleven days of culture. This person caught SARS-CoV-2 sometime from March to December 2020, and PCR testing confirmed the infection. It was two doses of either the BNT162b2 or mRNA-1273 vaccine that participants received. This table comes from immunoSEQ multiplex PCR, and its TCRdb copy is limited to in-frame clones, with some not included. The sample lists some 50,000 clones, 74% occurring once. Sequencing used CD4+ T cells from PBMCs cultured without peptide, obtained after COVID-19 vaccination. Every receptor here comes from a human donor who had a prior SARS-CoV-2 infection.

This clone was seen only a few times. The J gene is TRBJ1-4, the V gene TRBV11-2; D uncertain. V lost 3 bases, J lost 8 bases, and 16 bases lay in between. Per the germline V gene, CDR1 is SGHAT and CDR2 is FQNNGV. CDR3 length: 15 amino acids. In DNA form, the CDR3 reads TGTGCCAGCAGCTTTAACGGTATCTCGGAAGAAAAACTGTTTTTT. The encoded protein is CASSFNGISEEKLFF.

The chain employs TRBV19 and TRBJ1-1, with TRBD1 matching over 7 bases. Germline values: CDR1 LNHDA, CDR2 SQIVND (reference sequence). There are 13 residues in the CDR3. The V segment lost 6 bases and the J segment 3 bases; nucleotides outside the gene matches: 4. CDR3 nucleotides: TGTGCCAGTAGGCCCACAGGGGACACTGAAGCTTTCTTT. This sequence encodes CASRPTGDTEAFF.

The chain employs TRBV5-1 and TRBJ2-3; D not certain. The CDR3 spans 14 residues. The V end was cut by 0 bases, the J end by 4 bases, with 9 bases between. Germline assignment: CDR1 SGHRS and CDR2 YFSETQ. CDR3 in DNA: TGCGCCAGCAGCTTGGCCGATTGGTCAGATACGCAGTATTTT. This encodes CASSLADWSDTQYF.

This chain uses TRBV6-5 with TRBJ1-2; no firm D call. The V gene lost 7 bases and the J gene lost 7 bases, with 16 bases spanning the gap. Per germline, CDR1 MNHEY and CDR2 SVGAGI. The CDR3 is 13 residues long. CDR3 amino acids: CASTHGRVGGYTF. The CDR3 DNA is TGTGCCAGCACCCACGGGAGGGTCGGTGGCTACACCTTC.

The CDR3 loop is CASSFPTGGGTYNEQFF. CDR3 coding DNA: TGTGCCAGCAGCTTCCCCACCGGCGGGGGGACTTACAATGAGCAGTTCTTC. The chain employs TRBV9 and TRBJ2-1; 8 nucleotides agree with TRBD2. Germline V CDR1 and CDR2: SGDLS, YYNGEE. This CDR3 is built from 17 residues. Trimming cost V 4 bases and J 4 bases; bases outside gene matches: 13.

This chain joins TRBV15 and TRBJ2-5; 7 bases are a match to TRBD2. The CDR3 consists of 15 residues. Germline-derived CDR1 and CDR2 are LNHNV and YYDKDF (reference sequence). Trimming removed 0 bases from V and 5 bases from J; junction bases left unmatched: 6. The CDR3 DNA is TGTGCCACCAGCAGAGATGGGAGTAGCGGGGAGACCCAGTACTTC. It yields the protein CATSRDGSSGETQYF.

The CDR3 protein is CASSVRGLNTGELFF. The CDR3 nucleotides are TGTGCCAGCAGCGTTCGGGGTCTGAACACCGGGGAGCTGTTTTTT. The chain uses TRBV9 and TRBJ2-2; D may be TRBD2 (5 bases). The CDR3 runs to 15 residues. CDR1 is SGDLS and CDR2 is YYNGEE in the germline V gene. Trimming removed 2 bases at V and 1 base at J, with 9 bases between.

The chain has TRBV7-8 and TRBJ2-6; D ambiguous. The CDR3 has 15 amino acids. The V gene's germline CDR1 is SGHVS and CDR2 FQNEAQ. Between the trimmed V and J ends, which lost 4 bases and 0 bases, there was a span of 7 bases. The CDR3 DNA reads TGTGCCAGCAGCTGGTCGATCTCTGGGGCCAACGTCCTGACTTTC. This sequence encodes CASSWSISGANVLTF.

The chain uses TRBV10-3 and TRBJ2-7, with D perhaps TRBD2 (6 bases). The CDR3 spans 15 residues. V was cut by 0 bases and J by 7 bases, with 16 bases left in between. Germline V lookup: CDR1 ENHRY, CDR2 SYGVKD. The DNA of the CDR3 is TGTGCCATCAGTGAGTCTAGTTCGTTTGGGGGGGAGCAGTACTTC. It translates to CAISESSSFGGEQYF.

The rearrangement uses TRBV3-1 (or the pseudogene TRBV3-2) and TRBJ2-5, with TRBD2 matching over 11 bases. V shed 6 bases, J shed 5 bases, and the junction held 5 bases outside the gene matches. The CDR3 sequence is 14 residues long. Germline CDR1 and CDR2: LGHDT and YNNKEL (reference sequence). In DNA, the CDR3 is TGTGCCAGCAGTTCGACTAGCGGGGCGGAGACCCAGTACTTC. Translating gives CASSSTSGAETQYF.

The CDR3 bases are TGTGCCAGTAGTATCCTTAGCGGGGGCGAGGAGCAGTTCTTC. Amino acid sequence: CASSILSGGEEQFF. This rearrangement joins TRBV19 to TRBJ2-1, with 9 positions matching TRBD2. Germline V lookup: CDR1 LNHDA, CDR2 SQIVND (reference sequence). The CDR3 is 14 residues long. J was trimmed by 10 bases and V by 3 bases; bases with no gene match: 7. The full variable domain, rest sourced from reference TRBV19 and TRBJ2-1, is DGGITQSPKYLFRKEGQNVTLSCEQNLNHDAMYWYRQDPGQGLRLIYYSQIVNDFQKGDIAEGYSVSREKKESFPLTVTSAQKNPTAFYLCASSILSGGEEQFFGPGTRLTVL.

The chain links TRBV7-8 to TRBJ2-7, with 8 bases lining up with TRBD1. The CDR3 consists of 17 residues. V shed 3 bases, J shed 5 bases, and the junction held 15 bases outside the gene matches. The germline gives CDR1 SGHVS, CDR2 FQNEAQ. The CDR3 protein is CASSFFWTGLSSDEQYF. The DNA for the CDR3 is TGTGCCAGCAGCTTTTTTTGGACAGGGCTCTCCTCGGACGAGCAGTACTTC. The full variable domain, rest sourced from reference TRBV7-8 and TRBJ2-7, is GAGVSQSPRYKVAKRGQDVALRCDPISGHVSLFWYQQALGQGPEFLTYFQNEAQLDKSGLPSDRFFAERPEGSVSTLKIQRTQQEDSAVYLCASSFFWTGLSSDEQYFGPGTRLTVT.

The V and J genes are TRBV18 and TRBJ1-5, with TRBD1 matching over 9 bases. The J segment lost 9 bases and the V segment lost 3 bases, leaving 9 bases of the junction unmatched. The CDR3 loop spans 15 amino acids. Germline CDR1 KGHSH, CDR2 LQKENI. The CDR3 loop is CASSPPDRGDGPQHF. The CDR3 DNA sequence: TGTGCCAGCTCACCCCCGGACAGGGGAGATGGGCCCCAGCATTTT. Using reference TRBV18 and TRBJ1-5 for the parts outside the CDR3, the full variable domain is NAGVMQNPRHLVRRRGQEARLRCSPMKGHSHVYWYRQLPEEGLKFMVYLQKENIIDESGMPKERFSAEFPKEGPSILRIQQVVRGDSAAYFCASSPPDRGDGPQHFGDGTRLSIL.

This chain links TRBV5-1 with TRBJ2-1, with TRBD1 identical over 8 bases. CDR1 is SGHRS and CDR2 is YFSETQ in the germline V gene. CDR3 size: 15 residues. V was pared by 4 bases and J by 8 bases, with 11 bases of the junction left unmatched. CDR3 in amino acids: CASSKDGQGMDEQFF. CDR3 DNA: TGCGCCAGCAGCAAGGACGGACAGGGTATGGATGAGCAGTTCTTC. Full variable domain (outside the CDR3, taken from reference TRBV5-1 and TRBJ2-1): KAGVTQTPRYLIKTRGQQVTLSCSPISGHRSVSWYQQTPGQGLQFLFEYFSETQRNKGNFPGRFSGRQFSNSRSEMNVSTLELGDSALYLCASSKDGQGMDEQFFGPGTRLTVL.

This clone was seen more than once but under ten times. CDR3 coding DNA: TGTGCCAGCAGGGACAGGGGTTTGGGCTACACCTTC. This codes for CASRDRGLGYTF. This chain uses TRBV12-3 or TRBV12-4 with TRBJ1-2; 9 nucleotides align to TRBD1. CDR3 length equals 12 residues. The V segment lost 6 bases and the J segment 8 bases; nucleotides outside the gene matches: 4.

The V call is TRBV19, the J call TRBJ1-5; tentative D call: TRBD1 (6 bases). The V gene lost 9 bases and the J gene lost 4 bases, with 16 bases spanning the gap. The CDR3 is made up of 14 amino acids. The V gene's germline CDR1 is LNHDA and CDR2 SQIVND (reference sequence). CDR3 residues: CASHAQGLNQPQHF. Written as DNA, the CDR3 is TGTGCCAGCCATGCCCAGGGGTTAAATCAGCCCCAGCATTTT.

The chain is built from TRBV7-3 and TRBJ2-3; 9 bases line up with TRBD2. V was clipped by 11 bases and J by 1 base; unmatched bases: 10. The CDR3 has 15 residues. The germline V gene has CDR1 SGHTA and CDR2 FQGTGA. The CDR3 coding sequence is TGTGCCCGCCGGCGGGCGGGGGGGCGCACAGATACGCAGTATTTT. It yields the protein CARRRAGGRTDTQYF. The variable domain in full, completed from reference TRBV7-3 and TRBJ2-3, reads GAGVSQTPSNKVTEKGKYVELRCDPISGHTALYWYRQSLGQGPEFLIYFQGTGAADDSGLPNDRFFAVRPEGSVSTLKIQRTERGDSAVYLCARRRAGGRTDTQYFGPGTRLTVL.

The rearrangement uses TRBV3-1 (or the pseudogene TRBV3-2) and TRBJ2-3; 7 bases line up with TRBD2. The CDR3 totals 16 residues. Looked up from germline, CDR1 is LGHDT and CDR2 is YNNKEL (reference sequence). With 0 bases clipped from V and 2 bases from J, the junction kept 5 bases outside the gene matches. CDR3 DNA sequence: TGTGCCAGCAGCCAAGATGCGGGAGCCATCACAGATACGCAGTATTTT. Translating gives CASSQDAGAITDTQYF.

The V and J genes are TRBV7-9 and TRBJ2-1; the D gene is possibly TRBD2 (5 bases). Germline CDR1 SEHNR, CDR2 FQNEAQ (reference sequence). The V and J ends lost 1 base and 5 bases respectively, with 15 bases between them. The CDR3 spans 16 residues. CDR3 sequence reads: CASSLGIASTHNEQFF. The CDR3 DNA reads TGTGCCAGCAGCTTAGGGATAGCGTCTACCCACAATGAGCAGTTCTTC.

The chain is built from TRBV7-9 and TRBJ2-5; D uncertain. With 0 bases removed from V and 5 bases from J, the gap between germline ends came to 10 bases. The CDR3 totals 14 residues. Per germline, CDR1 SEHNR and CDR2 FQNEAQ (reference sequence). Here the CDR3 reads CASSLARLPETQYF. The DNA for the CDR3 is TGTGCCAGCAGCTTAGCGCGACTGCCGGAGACCCAGTACTTC. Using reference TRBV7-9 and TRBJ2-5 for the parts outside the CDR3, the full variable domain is DTGVSQNPRHKITKRGQNVTFRCDPISEHNRLYWYRQTLGQGPEFLTYFQNEAQLEKSRLLSDRFSAERPKGSFSTLEIQRTEQGDSAMYLCASSLARLPETQYFGPGTRLLVL.

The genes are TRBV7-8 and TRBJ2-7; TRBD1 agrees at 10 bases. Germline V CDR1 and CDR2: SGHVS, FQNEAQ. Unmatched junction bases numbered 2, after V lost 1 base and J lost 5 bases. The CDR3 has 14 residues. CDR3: CASSLGGTGDEQYF. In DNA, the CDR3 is TGTGCCAGCAGCTTAGGAGGGACAGGGGACGAGCAGTACTTC. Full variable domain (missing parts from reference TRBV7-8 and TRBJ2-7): GAGVSQSPRYKVAKRGQDVALRCDPISGHVSLFWYQQALGQGPEFLTYFQNEAQLDKSGLPSDRFFAERPEGSVSTLKIQRTQQEDSAVYLCASSLGGTGDEQYFGPGTRLTVT.

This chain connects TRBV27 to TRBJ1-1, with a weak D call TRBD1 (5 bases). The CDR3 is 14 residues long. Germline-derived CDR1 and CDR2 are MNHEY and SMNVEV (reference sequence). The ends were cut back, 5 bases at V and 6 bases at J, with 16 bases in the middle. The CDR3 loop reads CASSTSGGRPEAFF. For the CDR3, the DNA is TGTGCCAGCAGTACCTCGGGGGGGAGACCTGAAGCTTTCTTT.

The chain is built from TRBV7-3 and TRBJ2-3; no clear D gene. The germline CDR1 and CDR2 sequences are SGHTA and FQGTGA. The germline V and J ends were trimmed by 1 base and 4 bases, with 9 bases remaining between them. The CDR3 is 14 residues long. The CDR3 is CASSLNPTPDTQYF. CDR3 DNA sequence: TGTGCCAGCAGCTTAAACCCCACGCCAGATACGCAGTATTTT. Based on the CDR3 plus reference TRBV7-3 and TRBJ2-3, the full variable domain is GAGVSQTPSNKVTEKGKYVELRCDPISGHTALYWYRQSLGQGPEFLIYFQGTGAADDSGLPNDRFFAVRPEGSVSTLKIQRTERGDSAVYLCASSLNPTPDTQYFGPGTRLTVL.

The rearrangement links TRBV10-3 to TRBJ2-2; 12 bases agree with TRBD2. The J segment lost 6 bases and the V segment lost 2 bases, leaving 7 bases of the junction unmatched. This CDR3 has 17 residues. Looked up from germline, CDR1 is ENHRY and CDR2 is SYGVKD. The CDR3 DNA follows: TGTGCCATCAGTGAGCCCACTAGCGGGGGGCTCTCCGGGGAGCTGTTTTTT. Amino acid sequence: CAISEPTSGGLSGELFF.

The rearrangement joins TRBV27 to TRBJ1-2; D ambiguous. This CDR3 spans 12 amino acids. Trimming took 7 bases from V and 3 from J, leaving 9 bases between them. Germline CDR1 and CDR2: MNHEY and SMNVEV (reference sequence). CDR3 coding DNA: TGTGCCAGCAAAGGACTGCACTATGGCTACACCTTC. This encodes CASKGLHYGYTF.

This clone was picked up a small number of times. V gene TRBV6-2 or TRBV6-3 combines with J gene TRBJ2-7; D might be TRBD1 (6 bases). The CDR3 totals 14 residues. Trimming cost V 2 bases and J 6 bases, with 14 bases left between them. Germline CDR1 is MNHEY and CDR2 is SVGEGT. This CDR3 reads CASSYAARGVEQYF. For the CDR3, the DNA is TGTGCCAGCAGTTACGCAGCCAGGGGTGTCGAGCAGTACTTC.

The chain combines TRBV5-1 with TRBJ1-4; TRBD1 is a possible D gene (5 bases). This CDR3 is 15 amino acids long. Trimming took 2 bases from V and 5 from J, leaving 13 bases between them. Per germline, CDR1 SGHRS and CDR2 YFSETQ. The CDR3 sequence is CASSFAQGQNEKLFF. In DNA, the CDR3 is TGCGCCAGCAGCTTCGCCCAAGGACAAAATGAAAAACTGTTTTTT.

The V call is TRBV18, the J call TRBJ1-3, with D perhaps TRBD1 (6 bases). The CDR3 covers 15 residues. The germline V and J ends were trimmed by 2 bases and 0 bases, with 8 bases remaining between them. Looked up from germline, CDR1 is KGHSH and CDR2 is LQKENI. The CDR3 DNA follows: TGTGCCAGCTCACCAAGGGGGATCTCTGGAAACACCATATATTTT. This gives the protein CASSPRGISGNTIYF.

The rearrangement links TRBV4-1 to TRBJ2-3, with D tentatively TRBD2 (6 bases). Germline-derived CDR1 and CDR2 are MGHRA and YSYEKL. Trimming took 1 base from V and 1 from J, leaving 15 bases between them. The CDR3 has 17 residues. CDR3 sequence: CASSQGRGFVGTDTQYF. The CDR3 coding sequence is TGCGCCAGCAGCCAAGGGAGGGGTTTCGTGGGCACAGATACGCAGTATTTT.

The CDR3 bases are TGTGCCAGCAGCCGAGCGGGGCGCCTCTCCTACGAGCAGTACTTC. This codes for CASSRAGRLSYEQYF. V and J are TRBV6-5 and TRBJ2-7, with 7 bases matching TRBD2. Trimming at V came to 6 bases and at J to 0 bases, leaving 8 bases not matched to a gene. There are 15 residues in the CDR3. The germline V gene has CDR1 MNHEY and CDR2 SVGAGI.

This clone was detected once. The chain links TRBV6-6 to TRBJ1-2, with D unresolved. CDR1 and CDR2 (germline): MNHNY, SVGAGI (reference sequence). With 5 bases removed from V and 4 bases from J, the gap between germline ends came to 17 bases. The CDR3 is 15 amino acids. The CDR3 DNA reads TGTGCCAGCAGTAGCGGGTCGGGCGCTTTCTATGGCTACACCTTC. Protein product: CASSSGSGAFYGYTF.